The T cell receptor beta chain described here comes from a study of blood T cells in healthy people across ages. With a J-beta primer mix and a sample-barcoded 5' primer, a second PCR ran about 7 to 12 cycles. TCRdb reprocessed the 5' RACE reads with MiXCR, giving one entry per CDR3 protein. The sample has about 800,000 distinct CDR3 sequences, 58% seen once. Germline CDR1 reads SGHDT; CDR2 reads YYEEEE. Deletions cut 4 bases from V and 5 bases from J, with 6 bases between. There are 11 residues in the CDR3. This TCR was sampled from a man aged 25-40 years in good health. The chain links TRBV5-6 to TRBJ1-1; D uncertain. The specimen was blood. The CDR3 DNA reads TGTGCCAGCAGCGACTGGACTGAAGCTTTCTTT. This sequence encodes CASSDWTEAFF.